This T cell receptor (beta chain) was obtained from a study of CD8 T cells in Susac syndrome. The authors reverse transcribed roughly 0.5 to 1 ug RNA with random hexamers. Each CDR3 protein is one row after TCRdb ran MiXCR on the immunoSEQ multiplex PCR reads. Of about 300,000 distinct CDR3 sequences detected, roughly 85% appear once; the ten largest clones hold around 0.22%. Isolation of CD8+ and CD4+ T cells was performed negatively, whereas enrichment of TEMRA cells was done by FACS. Sequencing input: CD8+ T cells from PBMCs. The TCR sequence derives from a human donor with multiple sclerosis.

The CDR3 DNA sequence: TGTGCCAGCAGTACACCTGCTCTAGCGGGAGTTTACAATGAGCAGTTCTTC. This codes for CASSTPALAGVYNEQFF. V gene TRBV6-1 combines with J gene TRBJ2-1; the match to TRBD2 covers 10 bases. This CDR3 region has 17 residues. From germline, CDR1 is MNHNS and CDR2 SASEGT. V lost 5 bases to trimming and J lost 4 bases; unmatched junction nucleotides: 11.